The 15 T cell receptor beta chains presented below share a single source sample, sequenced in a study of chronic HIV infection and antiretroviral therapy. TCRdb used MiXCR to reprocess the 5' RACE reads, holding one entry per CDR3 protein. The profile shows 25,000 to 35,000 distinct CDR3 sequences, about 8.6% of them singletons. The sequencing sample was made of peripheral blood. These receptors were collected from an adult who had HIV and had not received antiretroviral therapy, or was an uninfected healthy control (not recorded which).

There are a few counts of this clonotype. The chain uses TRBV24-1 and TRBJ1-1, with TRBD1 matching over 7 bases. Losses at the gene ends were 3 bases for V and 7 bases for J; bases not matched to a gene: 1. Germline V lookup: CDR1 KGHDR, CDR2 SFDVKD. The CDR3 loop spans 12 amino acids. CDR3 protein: CATSDHRGEAFF. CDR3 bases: TGTGCCACCAGTGATCACAGGGGTGAAGCTTTCTTT.

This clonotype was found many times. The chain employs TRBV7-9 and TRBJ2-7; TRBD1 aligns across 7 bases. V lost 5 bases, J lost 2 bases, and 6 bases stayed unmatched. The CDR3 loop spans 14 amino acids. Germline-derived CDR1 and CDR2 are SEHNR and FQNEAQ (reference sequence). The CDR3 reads CASSGPGQAYEQYF. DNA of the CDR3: TGTGCCAGCAGCGGACCCGGACAGGCCTACGAGCAGTACTTC.

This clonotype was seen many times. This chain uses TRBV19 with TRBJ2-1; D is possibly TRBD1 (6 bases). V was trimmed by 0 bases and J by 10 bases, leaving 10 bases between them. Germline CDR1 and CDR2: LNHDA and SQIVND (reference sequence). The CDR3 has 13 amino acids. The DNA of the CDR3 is TGTGCCAGTAGTATAGATCAAGACAGGGAGCAGTTCTTC. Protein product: CASSIDQDREQFF.

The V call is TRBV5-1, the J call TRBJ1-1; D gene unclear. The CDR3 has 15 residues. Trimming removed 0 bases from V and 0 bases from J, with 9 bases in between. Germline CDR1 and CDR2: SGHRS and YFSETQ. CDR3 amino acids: CASSLVAAMNTEAFF. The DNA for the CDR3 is TGCGCCAGCAGCTTGGTTGCAGCTATGAACACTGAAGCTTTCTTT.

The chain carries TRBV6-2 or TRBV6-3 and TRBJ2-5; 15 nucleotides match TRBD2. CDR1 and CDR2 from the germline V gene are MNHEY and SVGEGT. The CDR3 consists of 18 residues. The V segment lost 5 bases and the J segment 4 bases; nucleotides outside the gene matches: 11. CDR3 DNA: TGTGCCAGCAGTCACCAAAGGACTAGCGGGAGGGCCCGAGAGACCCAGTACTTC. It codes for CASSHQRTSGRARETQYF.

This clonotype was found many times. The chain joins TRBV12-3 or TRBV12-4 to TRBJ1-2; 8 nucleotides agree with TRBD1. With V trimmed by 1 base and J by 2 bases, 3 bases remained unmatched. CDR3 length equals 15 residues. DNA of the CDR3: TGTGCCAGCAGTTTAGTTGCAGGGGGCAACTATGGCTACACCTTC. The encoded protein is CASSLVAGGNYGYTF.

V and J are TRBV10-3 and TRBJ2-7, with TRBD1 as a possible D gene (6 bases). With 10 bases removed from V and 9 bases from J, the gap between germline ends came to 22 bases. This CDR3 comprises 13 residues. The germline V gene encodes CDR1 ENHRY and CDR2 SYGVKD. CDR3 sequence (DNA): TGTGCCACCTGCAGGGGCGGTCGTTCCAGGCAGTACTTC. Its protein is CATCRGGRSRQYF.

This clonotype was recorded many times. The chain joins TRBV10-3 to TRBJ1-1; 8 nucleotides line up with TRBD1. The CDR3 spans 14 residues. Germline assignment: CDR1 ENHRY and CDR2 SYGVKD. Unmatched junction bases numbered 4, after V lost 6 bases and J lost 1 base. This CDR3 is CAIRNDRGNTEAFF. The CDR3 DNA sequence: TGTGCCATCAGAAATGACAGGGGGAACACTGAAGCTTTCTTT.

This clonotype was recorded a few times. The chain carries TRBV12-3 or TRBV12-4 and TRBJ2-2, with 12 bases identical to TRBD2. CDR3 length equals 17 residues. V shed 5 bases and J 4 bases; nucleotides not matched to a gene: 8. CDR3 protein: CASSRQGLAGLTGELFF. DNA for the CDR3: TGTGCCAGCAGTCGACAGGGACTAGCGGGTCTCACCGGGGAGCTGTTTTTT.

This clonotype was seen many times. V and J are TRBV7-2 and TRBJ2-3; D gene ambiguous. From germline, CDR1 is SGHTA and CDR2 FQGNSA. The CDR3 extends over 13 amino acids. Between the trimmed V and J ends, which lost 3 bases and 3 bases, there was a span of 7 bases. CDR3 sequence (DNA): TGTGCCAGCAGCTTTCACTCAACAGATACGCAGTATTTT. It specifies CASSFHSTDTQYF.

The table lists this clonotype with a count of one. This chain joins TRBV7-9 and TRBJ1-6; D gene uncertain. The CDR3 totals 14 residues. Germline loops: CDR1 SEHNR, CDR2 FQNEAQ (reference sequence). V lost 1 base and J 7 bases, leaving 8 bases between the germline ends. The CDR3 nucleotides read TGTGCCAGCAGCTTAGATCAGCAGAATTCACCCCTCCACTTT. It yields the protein CASSLDQQNSPLHF.

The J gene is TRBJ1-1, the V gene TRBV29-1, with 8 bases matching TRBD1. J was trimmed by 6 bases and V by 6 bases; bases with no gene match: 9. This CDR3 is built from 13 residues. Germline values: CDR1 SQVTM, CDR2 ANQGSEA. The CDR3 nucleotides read TGCAGCGTCCTCCCCCAGGGGGCCGCTGAAGCTTTCTTT. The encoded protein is CSVLPQGAAEAFF.

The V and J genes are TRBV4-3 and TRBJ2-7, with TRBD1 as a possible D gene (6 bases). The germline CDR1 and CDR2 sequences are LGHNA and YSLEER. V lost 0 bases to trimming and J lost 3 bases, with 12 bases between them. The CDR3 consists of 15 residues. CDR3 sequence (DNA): TGCGCCAGCAGCCAAGATCGTCTGGACAGCTACGAGCAGTACTTC. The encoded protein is CASSQDRLDSYEQYF.

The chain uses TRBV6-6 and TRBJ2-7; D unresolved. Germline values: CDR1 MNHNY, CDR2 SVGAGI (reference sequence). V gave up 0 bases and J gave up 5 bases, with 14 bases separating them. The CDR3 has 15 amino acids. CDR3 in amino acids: CASSYSEPPGHEQYF. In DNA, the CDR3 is TGTGCCAGCAGTTACTCAGAACCCCCGGGCCACGAGCAGTACTTC.

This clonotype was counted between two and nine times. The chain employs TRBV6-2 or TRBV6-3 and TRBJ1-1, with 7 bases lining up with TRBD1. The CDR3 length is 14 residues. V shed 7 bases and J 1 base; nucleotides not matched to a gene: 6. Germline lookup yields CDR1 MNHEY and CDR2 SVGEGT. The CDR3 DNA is TGTGCCAGCAAAGACAGGGCCCAGAACACTGAAGCTTTCTTT. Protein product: CASKDRAQNTEAFF.